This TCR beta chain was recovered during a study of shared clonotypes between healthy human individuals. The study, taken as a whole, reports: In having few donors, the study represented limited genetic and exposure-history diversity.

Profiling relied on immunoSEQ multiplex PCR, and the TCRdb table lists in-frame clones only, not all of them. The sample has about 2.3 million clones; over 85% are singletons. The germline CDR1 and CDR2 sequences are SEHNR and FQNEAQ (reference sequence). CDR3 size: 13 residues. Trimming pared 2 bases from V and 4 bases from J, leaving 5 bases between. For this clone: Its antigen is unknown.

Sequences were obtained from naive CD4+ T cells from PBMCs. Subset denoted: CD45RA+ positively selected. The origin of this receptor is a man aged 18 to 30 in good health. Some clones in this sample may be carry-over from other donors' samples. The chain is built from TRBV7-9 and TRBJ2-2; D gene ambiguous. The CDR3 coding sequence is TGTGCCAGCAGCTTACGAAGCACCGGGGAGCTGTTTTTT. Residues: CASSLRSTGELFF.